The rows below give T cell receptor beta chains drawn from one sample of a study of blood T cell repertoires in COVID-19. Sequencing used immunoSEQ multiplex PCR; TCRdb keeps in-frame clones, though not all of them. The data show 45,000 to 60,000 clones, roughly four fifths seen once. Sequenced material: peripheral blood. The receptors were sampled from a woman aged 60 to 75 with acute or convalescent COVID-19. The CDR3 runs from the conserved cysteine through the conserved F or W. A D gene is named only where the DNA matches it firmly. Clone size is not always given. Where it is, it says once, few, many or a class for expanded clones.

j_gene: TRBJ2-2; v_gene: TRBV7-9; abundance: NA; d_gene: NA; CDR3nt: TGTGCCAGCAGCCTAAGCGAGGTCGGGGAGCTGTTTTTT; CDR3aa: CASSLSEVGELFF
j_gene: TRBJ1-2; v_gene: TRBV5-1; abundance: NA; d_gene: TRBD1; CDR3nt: TGCGCCAGCAGCCCGGGGACAGGGGCAAACTATGGCTACACCTTC; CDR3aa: CASSPGTGANYGYTF
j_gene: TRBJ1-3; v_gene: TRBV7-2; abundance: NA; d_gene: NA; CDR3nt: TGTGCCAGCAGGAGTAGGACAGAAGGAAACACCATATATTTT; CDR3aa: CASRSRTEGNTIYF
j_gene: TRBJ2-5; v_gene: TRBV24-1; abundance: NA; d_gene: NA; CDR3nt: TGTGCCACCAGTGAGGGGGCGCAAGAGACCCAGTACTTC; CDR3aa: CATSEGAQETQYF
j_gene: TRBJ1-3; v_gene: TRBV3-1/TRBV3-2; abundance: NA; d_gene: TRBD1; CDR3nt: TGTGCCAGCAGCCCCCGGGACAGGGGAAACACCATATATTTT; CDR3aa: CASSPRDRGNTIYF
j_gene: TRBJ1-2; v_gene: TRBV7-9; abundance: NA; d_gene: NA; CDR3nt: TGTGCCAGCAGCTTGCCGCGGTCCTATGGCTACACCTTC; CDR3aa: CASSLPRSYGYTF
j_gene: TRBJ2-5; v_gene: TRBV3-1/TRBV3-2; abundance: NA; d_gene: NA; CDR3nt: TGTGCCAGCAGCCCTAGCTTGGCGACCCAGTACTTC; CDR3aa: CASSPSLATQYF
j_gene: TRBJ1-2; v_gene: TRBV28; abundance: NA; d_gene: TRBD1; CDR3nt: TGTGCCAGCAGTTTAAACCCCCCCCGGGACAGGGATAATGGCTACACCTTC; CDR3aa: CASSLNPPRDRDNGYTF
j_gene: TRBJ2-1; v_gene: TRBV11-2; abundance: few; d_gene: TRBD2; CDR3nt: TGTGCCAGCACAACGACTAGCGGAAATGAGCAGTTCTTC; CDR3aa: CASTTTSGNEQFF
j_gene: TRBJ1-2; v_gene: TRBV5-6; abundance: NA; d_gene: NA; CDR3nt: TGTGCCAGCAGCTTGTTCAGGGAAGAACACTATGGCTACACCTTC; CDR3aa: CASSLFREEHYGYTF
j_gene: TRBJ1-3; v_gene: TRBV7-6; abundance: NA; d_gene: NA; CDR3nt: TGTGCCAGCAGCTTGTCCCCGGGAGGCCTCTCTGGAAACACCATATATTTT; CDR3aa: CASSLSPGGLSGNTIYF
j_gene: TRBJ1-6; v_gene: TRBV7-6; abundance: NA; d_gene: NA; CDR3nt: TGTGCCAGCAGCCCTTCGGACATTCGAAATTATTCACCCCTCCACTTT; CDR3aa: CASSPSDIRNYSPLHF
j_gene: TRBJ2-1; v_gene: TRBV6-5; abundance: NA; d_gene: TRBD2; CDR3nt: TGTGCCAGCAGTTACTCCGGGACTAGCAGTCACAATGAGCAGTTCTTC; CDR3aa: CASSYSGTSSHNEQFF
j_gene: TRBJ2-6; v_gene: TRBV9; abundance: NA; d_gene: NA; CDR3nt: TGTGCCAGCAGCGACCGACAGCCACTCGTCCTGACTTTC; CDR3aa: CASSDRQPLVLTF
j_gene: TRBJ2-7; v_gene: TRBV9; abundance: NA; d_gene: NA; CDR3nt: TGTGCCAGCAGCGTGGGCACAGGGTCGGAACACGAGCAGTACTTC; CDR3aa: CASSVGTGSEHEQYF
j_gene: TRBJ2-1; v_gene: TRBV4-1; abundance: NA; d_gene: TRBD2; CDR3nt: TGCGCCAGCAGCCAAGATGCTGGCGGGACTAGTATGTTTTTTGGGCAGTTCTTC; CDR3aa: CASSQDAGGTSMFFGQFF
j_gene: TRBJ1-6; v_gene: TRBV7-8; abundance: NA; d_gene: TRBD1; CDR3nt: TGTGCCAGCAGCCAGGGACAGGGTAGAATAGCCCTCCACTTT; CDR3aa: CASSQGQGRIALHF
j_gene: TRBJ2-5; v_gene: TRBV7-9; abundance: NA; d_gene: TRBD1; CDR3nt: TGTGCCAGCAGCTACGGACAGGGTATAGAGACCCAGTACTTC; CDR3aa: CASSYGQGIETQYF
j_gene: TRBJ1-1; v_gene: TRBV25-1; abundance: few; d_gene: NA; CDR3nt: TGTGCCAGCAGTCCCCTAGGGGGGGCTGGTGGCACTGAAGCTTTCTTT; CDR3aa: CASSPLGGAGGTEAFF
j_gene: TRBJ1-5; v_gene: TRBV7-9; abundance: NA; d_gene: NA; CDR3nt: TGTGCCAGCAGCGCAGCGGGACATAGCAATCAGCCCCAGCATTTT; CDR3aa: CASSAAGHSNQPQHF
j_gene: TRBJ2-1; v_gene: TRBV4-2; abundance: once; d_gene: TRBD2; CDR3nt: TGTGCCAGCAGCCCCGGGACTAGCGCGAATGAGCAGTTCTTC; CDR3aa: CASSPGTSANEQFF
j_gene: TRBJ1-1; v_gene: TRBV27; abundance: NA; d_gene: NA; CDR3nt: TGTGCCAGCAGCTTAAACGGGGGTTCCACTGAAGCTTTCTTT; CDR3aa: CASSLNGGSTEAFF
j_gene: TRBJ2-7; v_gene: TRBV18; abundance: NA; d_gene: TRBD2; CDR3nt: TGTGCCAGCTCACCACCAACAAGCGGGAGACTAGGAGAGCAGTACTTC; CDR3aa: CASSPPTSGRLGEQYF
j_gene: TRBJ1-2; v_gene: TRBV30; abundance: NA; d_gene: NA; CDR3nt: TGTGCCTTTCGGGGAGGAGACTATGGCTACACCTTC; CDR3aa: CAFRGGDYGYTF
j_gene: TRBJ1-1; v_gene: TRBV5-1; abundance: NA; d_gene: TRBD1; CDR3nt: TGCGCCAGCAGGCTTGTGGGGACAGTGAACACTGAAGCTTTCTTT; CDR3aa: CASRLVGTVNTEAFF
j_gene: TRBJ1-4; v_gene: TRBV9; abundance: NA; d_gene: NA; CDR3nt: TGTGCCAGCAGCCCCTCCGGAGGGCCTGAAAAACTGTTTTTT; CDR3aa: CASSPSGGPEKLFF
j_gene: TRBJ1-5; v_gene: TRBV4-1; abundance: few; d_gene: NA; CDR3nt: TGCGCCAGCAGCCAACAAGCTGGGGGGATCTCCAATCAGCCCCAGCATTTT; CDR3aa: CASSQQAGGISNQPQHF
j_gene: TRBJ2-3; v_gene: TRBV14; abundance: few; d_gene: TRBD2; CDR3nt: TGTGCCAGCAGCCGCTTTAGCGGGGGGGCAGATACGCAGTATTTT; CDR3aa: CASSRFSGGADTQYF
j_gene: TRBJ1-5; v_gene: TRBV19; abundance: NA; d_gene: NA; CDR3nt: TGTGCCAGTAGTAACACCAATCAGCCCCAGCATTTT; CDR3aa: CASSNTNQPQHF
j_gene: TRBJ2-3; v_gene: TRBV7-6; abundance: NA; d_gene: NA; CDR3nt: TGTGCCAGCAGCGAGGGAGTCCCTGGGAAAGATACGCAGTATTTT; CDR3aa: CASSEGVPGKDTQYF
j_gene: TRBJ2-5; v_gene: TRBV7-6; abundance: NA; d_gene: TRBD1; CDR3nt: TGTGCCAGCAGCCGTGACAGGGGGCATTGGGAGACCCAGTACTTC; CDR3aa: CASSRDRGHWETQYF
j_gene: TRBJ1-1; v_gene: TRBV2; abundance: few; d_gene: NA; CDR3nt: TGTGCCAGCAGTGGGCAGGGCGGCACTGAAGCTTTCTTT; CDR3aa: CASSGQGGTEAFF
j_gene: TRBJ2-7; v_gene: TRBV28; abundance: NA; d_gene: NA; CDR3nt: TGTGCCAGCAGTTCCCCCTTGTACGAGCAGTACTTC; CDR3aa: CASSSPLYEQYF
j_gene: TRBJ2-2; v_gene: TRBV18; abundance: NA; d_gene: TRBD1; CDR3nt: TGTGCCAGCTCCAGGTGGTCCTTCGCAGGGGGACCCGGGGAGCTGTTTTTT; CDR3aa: CASSRWSFAGGPGELFF
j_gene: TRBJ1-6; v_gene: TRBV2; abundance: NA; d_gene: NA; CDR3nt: TGTGTCACAGCAAGGGACAACTTCGATTCACCCCTCCACTTT; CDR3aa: CVTARDNFDSPLHF
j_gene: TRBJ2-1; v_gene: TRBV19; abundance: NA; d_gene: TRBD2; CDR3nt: TGTGCCAGTAGTCGACTAGCGGGCCGGAACGCCTACAATGAGCAGTTCTTC; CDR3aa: CASSRLAGRNAYNEQFF
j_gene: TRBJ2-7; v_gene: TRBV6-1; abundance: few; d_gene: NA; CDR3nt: TGTGCCAGCAGTGAAAGGCAGGCCTACGAGCAGTACTTC; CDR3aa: CASSERQAYEQYF
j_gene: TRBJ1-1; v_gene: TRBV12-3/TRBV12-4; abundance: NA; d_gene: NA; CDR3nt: TGTGCCAGCAGTTTCGGGGGACCTGAAGCTTTCTTT; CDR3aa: CASSFGGPEAFF